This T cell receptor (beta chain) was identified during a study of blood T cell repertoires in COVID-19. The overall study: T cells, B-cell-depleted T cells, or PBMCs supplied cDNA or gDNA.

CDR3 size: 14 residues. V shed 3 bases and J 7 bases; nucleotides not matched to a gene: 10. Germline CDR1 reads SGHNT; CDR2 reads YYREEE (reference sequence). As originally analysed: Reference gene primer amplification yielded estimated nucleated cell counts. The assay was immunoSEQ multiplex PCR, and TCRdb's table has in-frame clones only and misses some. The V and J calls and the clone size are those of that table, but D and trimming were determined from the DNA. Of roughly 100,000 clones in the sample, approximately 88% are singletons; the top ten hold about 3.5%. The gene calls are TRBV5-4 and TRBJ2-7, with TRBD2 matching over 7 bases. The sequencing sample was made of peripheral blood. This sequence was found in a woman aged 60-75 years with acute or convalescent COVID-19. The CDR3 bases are TGTGCCAGCAGCTCTACAAACCTCGGGGGGGAGCAGTACTTC. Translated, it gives CASSSTNLGGEQYF.